Below are 15 T cell receptor beta chains sequenced from a single sample in a study of cytomegalovirus exposure and HLA in healthy donors. PCR employed 60 Vbeta and 13 Jbeta primers. Clones were read by immunoSEQ multiplex PCR, and TCRdb kept only the in-frame ones, dropping some. Of roughly 120,000 clones listed, 73% were seen once; the top ten hold approximately 8.4%. Sequencing was carried out using PBMCs. The receptors were gathered from a man in his forties in good health and CMV-seronegative.

This rearrangement joins TRBV4-1 to TRBJ1-4, with a tentative D call TRBD1 (5 bases). Deletions cut 0 bases from V and 7 bases from J, with 15 bases between. This CDR3 is 16 amino acids long. In germline, CDR1 is MGHRA, CDR2 YSYEKL. The CDR3 region is CASSQDWGDMGEKLFF. The CDR3 nucleotides are TGCGCCAGCAGCCAAGATTGGGGGGATATGGGTGAAAAACTGTTTTTT.

The CDR3 nucleotides are TGTGCCAGCAGCCCATCGGGCTACGAGCAGTACTTC. This translates into CASSPSGYEQYF. The chain has TRBV7-9 and TRBJ2-7; unclear D gene. Trimming shortened V by 5 bases and J by 3 bases, and 8 bases separated the two germline ends. The CDR3 runs 12 residues. Germline assignment: CDR1 SEHNR and CDR2 FQNEAQ (reference sequence).

The chain links TRBV4-2 to TRBJ1-2; 8 bases are shared with TRBD1. The CDR3 covers 15 residues. Germline CDR1 is LGHNA and CDR2 is YNFKEQ. Germline trimming cut 3 bases from V and 5 bases from J; bases unmatched to any gene: 8. The CDR3 DNA reads TGTGCCAGCAGCCAGGGGGGGACAGGCGCGTATGGCTACACCTTC. It codes for CASSQGGTGAYGYTF.

The chain combines TRBV11-2 with TRBJ2-7; tentative D call: TRBD1 (6 bases). The CDR3 spans 12 residues. The V end lost 2 bases, the J end lost 7 bases, and 9 bases lay between the germline ends. The germline CDR1 and CDR2 sequences are SGHAT and FQNNGV. For the CDR3, the DNA is TGTGCCAGCAGCTTAAACAGGGATGAGCAGTACTTC. Translating it yields CASSLNRDEQYF.

This chain uses TRBV20-1 with TRBJ2-5, with 9 bases identical to TRBD1. The CDR3 sequence is 11 residues long. V gave up 6 bases and J gave up 7 bases; unmatched junction bases: 3. The germline gives CDR1 DFQATT, CDR2 SNEGSKA (reference sequence). The CDR3 DNA sequence: TGCAGTGCGACGACAGGGGGGACCCAGTACTTC. Protein sequence: CSATTGGTQYF.

This chain joins TRBV4-2 and TRBJ2-1, with 7 bases aligning to TRBD2. There are 14 residues in the CDR3. The V segment lost 0 bases and the J segment 9 bases; nucleotides outside the gene matches: 5. Germline V lookup: CDR1 LGHNA, CDR2 YNFKEQ. This CDR3 is CASSQDGGVREQFF. CDR3 nucleotide sequence: TGTGCCAGCAGCCAAGATGGGGGGGTACGTGAGCAGTTCTTC.

In its sample, this clone was seen a few times. This rearrangement joins TRBV4-3 to TRBJ2-3; 7 bases align to TRBD2. With V trimmed by 1 base and J by 6 bases, 13 bases remained unmatched. CDR1 and CDR2 from the germline V gene are LGHNA and YSLEER. There are 17 residues in the CDR3. CDR3 sequence reads: CASSQGEGPVLGDTQYF. CDR3 in DNA: TGCGCCAGCAGCCAAGGGGAGGGTCCAGTATTAGGGGATACGCAGTATTTT.

This rearrangement joins TRBV7-2 to TRBJ1-2, with D perhaps TRBD1 (5 bases). The V end lost 4 bases, the J end lost 8 bases, and 14 bases lay between the germline ends. The CDR3 runs 13 residues. Germline lookup yields CDR1 SGHTA and CDR2 FQGNSA. Written as DNA, the CDR3 is TGTGCCAGCAGCTCATCGGACACCCGGGGCTACACCTTC. Translation: CASSSSDTRGYTF.

The chain is built from TRBV25-1 and TRBJ2-7, with a tentative D call TRBD1 (6 bases). Germline CDR1 MGHDK, CDR2 SYGVNS. The CDR3 extends over 14 amino acids. The V end lost 6 bases, the J end lost 2 bases, and 14 bases lay between the germline ends. CDR3 sequence reads: CASSAGEGTYEQYF. The DNA for the CDR3 is TGTGCCAGCAGCGCAGGGGAAGGGACCTACGAGCAGTACTTC.

The rearrangement joins TRBV5-1 to TRBJ1-4; D gene uncertain. The CDR3 runs 14 residues. Trimming left V 2 bases short and J 0 bases short, with 5 bases between. Germline V gene data show CDR1 as SGHRS and CDR2 as YFSETQ. In DNA, the CDR3 is TGCGCCAGCAGCTTTTCCACAACTAATGAAAAACTGTTTTTT. It is translated as CASSFSTTNEKLFF.

The rearrangement uses TRBV2 and TRBJ1-6; TRBD1 matches at 7 bases. The CDR3 runs 13 residues. Germline V gene lookup returns CDR1 SNHLY and CDR2 FYNNEI. Trimming removed 4 bases from V and 11 bases from J; junction bases left unmatched: 5. CDR3 loop: CASSGQGRTPLHF. As DNA, the CDR3 is TGTGCCAGCAGTGGACAGGGACGGACACCCCTCCACTTT. The entire variable domain, with the rest obtained from reference TRBV2 and TRBJ1-6, is as follows: EPEVTQTPSHQVTQMGQEVILRCVPISNHLYFYWYRQILGQKVEFLVSFYNNEISEKSEIFDDQFSVERPDGSNFTLKIRSTKLEDSAMYFCASSGQGRTPLHFGNGTRLTVT.

This chain joins TRBV5-1 and TRBJ1-1; no reliable D call. Germline V gene data show CDR1 as SGHRS and CDR2 as YFSETQ. There are 14 residues in the CDR3. With 1 base removed from V and 4 bases from J, the gap between germline ends came to 11 bases. The CDR3, as DNA: TGCGCCAGCAGCTTGACCGGTGGGAGCACTGAAGCTTTCTTT. Protein product: CASSLTGGSTEAFF.

This clone was detected only once. Different DNA sequences within this sample yield the same CDR3. This chain connects TRBV4-1 to TRBJ2-4, with 7 bases aligning to TRBD1. Germline V CDR1 and CDR2: MGHRA, YSYEKL. Germline trimming cut 1 base from V and 5 bases from J; bases unmatched to any gene: 2. This CDR3 is 14 amino acids long. The CDR3 DNA is TGCGCCAGCAGCCAAGCGGGGACAGAAAACATTCAGTACTTC. Translation gives CASSQAGTENIQYF.

This sequence joins TRBV7-8 and TRBJ1-4, with 7 nucleotides matching TRBD1. Looked up from germline, CDR1 is SGHVS and CDR2 is FQNEAQ. The CDR3 extends over 14 amino acids. J was trimmed by 8 bases and V by 5 bases; bases with no gene match: 8. The CDR3 here is CASSRDRVSEKLFF. The DNA of the CDR3 is TGTGCCAGCAGCCGAGACAGGGTCAGCGAAAAACTGTTTTTT.

This clone was seen a handful of times. The chain is built from TRBV4-2 and TRBJ2-3, with TRBD2 matching 8 bases. V lost 4 bases to trimming and J lost 2 bases; unmatched junction nucleotides: 11. In germline, CDR1 is LGHNA, CDR2 YNFKEQ. This CDR3 has 17 residues. CDR3 nucleotides: TGTGCCAGCAGCCTCTTCCCCTACGGGGGGGCCACAGATACGCAGTATTTT. It is translated as CASSLFPYGGATDTQYF.